This TCR beta chain appears in the sequencing data of a study of T cells in women clearing cervical HPV infection. Germline lookup yields CDR1 MNHEY and CDR2 SVGEGT. This CDR3 has 11 amino acids. Profiling relied on immunoSEQ multiplex PCR, and the TCRdb table lists in-frame clones only, not all of them. The sample's table shows approximately 26,000 clones. As regards this clone: Read sequence stops 3 residues before the CDR3 end, and the germline J gene provides the missing end.

J is TRBJ1-1 and V is TRBV6-2 or TRBV6-3, with 8 bases that match TRBD1. This clonotype originated in a woman aged 18-69 years with a cervical HPV16 infection that either progressed to CIN3+ or cleared (not recorded which). The sample comprised blood buffy coat. The part of the CDR3 DNA that was read is TGTGCCAGCGGCACCGGACAGGGA. Translation gives CASGTGQG. The CDR3 as a whole reads CASGTGQGAFF.